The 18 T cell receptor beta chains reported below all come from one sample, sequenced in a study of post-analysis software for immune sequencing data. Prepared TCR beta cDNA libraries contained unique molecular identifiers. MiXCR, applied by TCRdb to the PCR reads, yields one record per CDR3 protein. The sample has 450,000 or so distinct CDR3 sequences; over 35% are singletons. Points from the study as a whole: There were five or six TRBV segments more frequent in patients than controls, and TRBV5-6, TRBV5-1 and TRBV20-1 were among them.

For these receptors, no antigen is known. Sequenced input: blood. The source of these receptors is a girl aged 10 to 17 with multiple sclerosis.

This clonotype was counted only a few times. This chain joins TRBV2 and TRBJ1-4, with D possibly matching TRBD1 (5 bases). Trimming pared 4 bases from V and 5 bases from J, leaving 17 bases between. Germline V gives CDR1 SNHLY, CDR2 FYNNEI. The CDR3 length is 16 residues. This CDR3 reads CASSGIVGGVNEKLFF. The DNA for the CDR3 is TGTGCCAGCAGTGGGATTGTCGGGGGAGTCAATGAAAAACTGTTTTTT. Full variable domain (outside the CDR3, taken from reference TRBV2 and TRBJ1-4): EPEVTQTPSHQVTQMGQEVILRCVPISNHLYFYWYRQILGQKVEFLVSFYNNEISEKSEIFDDQFSVERPDGSNFTLKIRSTKLEDSAMYFCASSGIVGGVNEKLFFGSGTQLSVL.

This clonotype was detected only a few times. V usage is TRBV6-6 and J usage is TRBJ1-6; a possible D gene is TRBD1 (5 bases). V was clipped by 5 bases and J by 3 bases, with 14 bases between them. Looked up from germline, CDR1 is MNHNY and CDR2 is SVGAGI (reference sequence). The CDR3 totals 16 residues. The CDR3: CASSRMGPNYNSPLHF. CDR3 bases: TGTGCCAGCAGTAGAATGGGACCGAACTATAATTCACCCCTCCACTTT.

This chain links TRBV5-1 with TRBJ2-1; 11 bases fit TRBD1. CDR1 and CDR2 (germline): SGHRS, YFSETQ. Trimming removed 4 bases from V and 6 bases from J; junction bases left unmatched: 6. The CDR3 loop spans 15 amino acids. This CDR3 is CASSVPGQGVNEQFF. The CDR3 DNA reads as TGCGCCAGCAGCGTACCGGGACAGGGGGTCAATGAGCAGTTCTTC.

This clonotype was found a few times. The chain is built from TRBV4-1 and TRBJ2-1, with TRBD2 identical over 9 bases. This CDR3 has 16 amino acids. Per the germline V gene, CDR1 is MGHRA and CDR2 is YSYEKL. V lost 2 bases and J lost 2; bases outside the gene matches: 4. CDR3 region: CASSQTLAGPYNEQFF. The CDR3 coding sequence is TGCGCCAGCAGCCAAACCCTAGCGGGGCCCTACAATGAGCAGTTCTTC.

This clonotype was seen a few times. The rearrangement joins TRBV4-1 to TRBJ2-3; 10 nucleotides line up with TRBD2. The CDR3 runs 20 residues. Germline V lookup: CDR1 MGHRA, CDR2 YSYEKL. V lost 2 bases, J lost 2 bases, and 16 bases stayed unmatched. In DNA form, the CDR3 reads TGCGCCAGCAGCCAAAAGAGCGGGACTAGCGTGGGGACTTACACAGATACGCAGTATTTT. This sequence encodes CASSQKSGTSVGTYTDTQYF.

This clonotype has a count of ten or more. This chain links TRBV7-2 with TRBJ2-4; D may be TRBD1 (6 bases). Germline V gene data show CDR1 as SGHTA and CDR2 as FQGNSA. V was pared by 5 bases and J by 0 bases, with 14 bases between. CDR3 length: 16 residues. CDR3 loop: CASSHWTVVAKNIQYF. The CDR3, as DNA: TGTGCCAGCAGCCACTGGACAGTTGTAGCCAAAAACATTCAGTACTTC.

CDR3 nucleotides: TGTGCCAGCAGTCCGTTTGGGGAGGGCCAGGATGAGCAGTACTTC. Protein: CASSPFGEGQDEQYF. This chain uses TRBV6-2 or TRBV6-3 with TRBJ2-5; the match to TRBD2 covers 7 bases. Looked up from germline, CDR1 is MNHEY and CDR2 is SVGEGT. The trim removed 5 bases at V and 11 bases at J, leaving 17 bases unmatched. This CDR3 has 15 residues.

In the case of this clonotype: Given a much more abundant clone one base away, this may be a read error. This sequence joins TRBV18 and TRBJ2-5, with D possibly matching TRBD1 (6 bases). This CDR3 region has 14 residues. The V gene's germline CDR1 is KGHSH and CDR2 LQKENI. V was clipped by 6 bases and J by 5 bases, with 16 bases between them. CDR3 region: CASSPGAAWETQYF. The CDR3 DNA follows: TGTGCCAGCTCCCCAGGGGCCGCTTGGGAGACCCAGTACTTC.

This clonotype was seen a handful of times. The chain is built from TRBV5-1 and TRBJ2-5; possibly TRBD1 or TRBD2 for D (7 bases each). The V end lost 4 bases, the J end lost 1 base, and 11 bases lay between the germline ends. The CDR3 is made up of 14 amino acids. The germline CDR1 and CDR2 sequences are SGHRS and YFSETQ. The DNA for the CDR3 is TGCGCCAGCAGCCGGGGGGACAGCCAAGAGACCCAGTACTTC. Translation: CASSRGDSQETQYF.

The CDR3 region is CASSQVSAAREEQYF. DNA for the CDR3: TGCGCCAGCAGCCAAGTGTCAGCGGCCAGGGAGGAGCAGTACTTC. The rearrangement links TRBV4-1 to TRBJ2-7, with D perhaps assigned TRBD1 or TRBD2 (5 bases each). The CDR3 contains 15 residues. The germline V gene encodes CDR1 MGHRA and CDR2 YSYEKL. The V end was cut by 1 base, the J end by 7 bases, with 17 bases between.

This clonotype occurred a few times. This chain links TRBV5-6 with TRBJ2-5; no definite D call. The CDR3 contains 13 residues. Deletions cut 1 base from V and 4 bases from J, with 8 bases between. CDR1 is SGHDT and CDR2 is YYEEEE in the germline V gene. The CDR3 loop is CASSLRVRETQYF. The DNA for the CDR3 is TGTGCCAGCAGCTTGAGGGTGAGAGAGACCCAGTACTTC.

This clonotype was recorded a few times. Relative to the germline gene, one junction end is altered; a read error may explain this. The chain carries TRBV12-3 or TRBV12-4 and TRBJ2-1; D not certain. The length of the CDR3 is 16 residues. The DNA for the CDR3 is TGTGCCAGCAGTTTTGGCGACCGCAGCTCCTTCAATGAGCAGTTCTTC. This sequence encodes CASSFGDRSSFNEQFF.

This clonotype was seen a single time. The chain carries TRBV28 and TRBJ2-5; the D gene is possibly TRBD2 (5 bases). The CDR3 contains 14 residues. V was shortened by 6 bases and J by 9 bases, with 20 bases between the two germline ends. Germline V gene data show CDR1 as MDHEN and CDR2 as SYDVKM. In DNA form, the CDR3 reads TGTGCCAGCAGCTCCCCGCCGGAGGACGTGGCCCAGTACTTC. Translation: CASSSPPEDVAQYF.

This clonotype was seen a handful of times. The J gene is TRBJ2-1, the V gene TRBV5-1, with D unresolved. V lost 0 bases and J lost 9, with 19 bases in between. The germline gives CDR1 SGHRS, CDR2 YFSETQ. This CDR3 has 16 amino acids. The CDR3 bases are TGCGCCAGCAGCTTGGACGTCCCGGTTTCCGCGAGTGAGCAGTTCTTC. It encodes CASSLDVPVSASEQFF.

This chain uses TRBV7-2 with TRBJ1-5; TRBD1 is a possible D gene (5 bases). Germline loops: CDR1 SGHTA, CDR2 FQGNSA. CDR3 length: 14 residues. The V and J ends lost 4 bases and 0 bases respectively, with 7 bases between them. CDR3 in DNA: TGTGCCAGCAGCTCACAGGTTAGCAATCAGCCCCAGCATTTT. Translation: CASSSQVSNQPQHF.

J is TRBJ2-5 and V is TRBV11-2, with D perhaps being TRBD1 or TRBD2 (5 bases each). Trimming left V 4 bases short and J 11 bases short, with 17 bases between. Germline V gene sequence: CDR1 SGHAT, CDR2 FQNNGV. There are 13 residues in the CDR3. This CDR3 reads CASSSLLGVSQYF. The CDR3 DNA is TGTGCCAGCAGCTCACTCTTGGGGGTTAGTCAGTACTTC.

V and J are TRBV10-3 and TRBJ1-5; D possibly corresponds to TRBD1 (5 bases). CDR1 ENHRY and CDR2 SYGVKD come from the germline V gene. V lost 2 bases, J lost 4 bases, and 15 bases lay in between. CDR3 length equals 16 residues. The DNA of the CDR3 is TGTGCCATCAGTGAGACGAGTATGGGGGGGAATCAGCCCCAGCATTTT. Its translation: CAISETSMGGNQPQHF.

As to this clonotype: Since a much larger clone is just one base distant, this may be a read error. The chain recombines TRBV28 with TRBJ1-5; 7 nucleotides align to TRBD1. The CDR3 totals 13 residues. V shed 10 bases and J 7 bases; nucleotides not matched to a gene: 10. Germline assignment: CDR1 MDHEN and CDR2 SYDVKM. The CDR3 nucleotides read TGTGCCAACAACCCGGACAGGAAGCAGCCCCAGCATTTT. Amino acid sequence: CANNPDRKQPQHF.